The 5 T cell receptor beta chains below all came from one sample that was sequenced in a study of blood T cells in healthy people across ages (dated by TCRdb to between 2014 and 2016). The receptor library was made with 5' RACE. Sequenced on an Illumina HiSeq 2500. The second PCR ran for roughly 7 to 12 cycles and used a J-beta primer mix along with a sample-barcoded 5' primer. TCRdb reanalyzed the raw reads on its own, using fastp at Q25 for trimming and MiXCR for clone calling, and kept in-frame beta chains. Rows with one shared CDR3 protein collapse into an entry with the most common genes and DNA. Recorded for this sample are about 1.5 million distinct CDR3 sequences; less than 45% of them occurred a single time. The ten top clones hold about 4% of the sample. Sequences were obtained from blood. These receptors all stem from a woman aged 18-29 years in good health.

The chain has TRBV19 and TRBJ1-5, with TRBD1 identical over 8 bases. The CDR3 has 14 residues. V was clipped by 4 bases and J by 6 bases; unmatched bases: 5. Germline CDR1 and CDR2: LNHDA and SQIVND (reference sequence). The CDR3 sequence is CASSTNQGAQPQHF. Here the CDR3 DNA reads TGTGCCAGTAGTACGAATCAGGGGGCTCAGCCCCAGCATTTT.

This clonotype was seen only a few times. The chain uses TRBV25-1 and TRBJ2-3, with 7 bases matching TRBD1. V gave up 1 base and J gave up 4 bases; unmatched junction bases: 8. CDR3 size: 16 residues. Germline V lookup: CDR1 MGHDK, CDR2 SYGVNS. The CDR3 region is CASSEWGSQGADTQYF. The DNA for the CDR3 is TGTGCCAGCAGTGAATGGGGCTCGCAGGGGGCAGATACGCAGTATTTT.

V gene TRBV5-1 combines with J gene TRBJ1-5; TRBD1 matches at 9 bases. The CDR3 is 16 residues long. Germline V lookup: CDR1 SGHRS, CDR2 YFSETQ. J gave up 1 base and V 1 base, and 3 bases lay outside the gene matches. DNA for the CDR3: TGCGCCAGCAGCTTGACAGGGGGCTTCAGCAATCAGCCCCAGCATTTT. Amino acids: CASSLTGGFSNQPQHF.

The chain links TRBV24-1 to TRBJ2-1; D uncertain. Trimming left V 10 bases short and J 8 bases short, with 11 bases between. The CDR3 spans 11 residues. Germline V gives CDR1 KGHDR, CDR2 SFDVKD. The DNA of the CDR3 is TGTGCCACGGGGAAGGGCTATGAGCAGTTCTTC. It is translated as CATGKGYEQFF.

This clonotype was seen a few times. The V and J genes are TRBV7-2 and TRBJ2-2, with TRBD1 as a possible D gene (5 bases). The CDR3 contains 15 residues. Germline V lookup: CDR1 SGHTA, CDR2 FQGNSA. V was cut by 2 bases and J by 6 bases, with 13 bases left in between. The CDR3 DNA follows: TGTGCCAGCAGCTTACGTCAGGGTAACGCCGGGGAGCTGTTTTTT. This sequence encodes CASSLRQGNAGELFF. Using reference TRBV7-2 and TRBJ2-2 for the parts outside the CDR3, the full variable domain is GAGVSQSPSNKVTEKGKDVELRCDPISGHTALYWYRQSLGQGLEFLIYFQGNSAPDKSGLPSDRFSAERTGGSVSTLTIQRTQQEDSAVYLCASSLRQGNAGELFFGEGSRLTVL.